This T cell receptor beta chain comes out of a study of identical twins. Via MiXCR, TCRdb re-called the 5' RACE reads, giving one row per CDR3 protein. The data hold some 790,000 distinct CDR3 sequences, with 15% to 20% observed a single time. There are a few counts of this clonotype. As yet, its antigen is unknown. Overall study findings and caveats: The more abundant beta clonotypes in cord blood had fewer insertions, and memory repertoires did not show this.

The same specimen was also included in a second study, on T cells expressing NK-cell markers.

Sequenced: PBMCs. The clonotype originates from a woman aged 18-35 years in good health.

In nucleotides, the CDR3 is TGTGCCAGCAGTAACACCTACACCGGGGAGCTGTTTTTT. As protein: CASSNTYTGELFF. V is TRBV27 and J is TRBJ2-2; no clear D. CDR1 and CDR2 from the germline V gene are MNHEY and SMNVEV (reference sequence). Trimming pared 5 bases from V and 3 bases from J, leaving 7 bases between. CDR3 size: 13 residues.